The subject of this entry is one TCR beta chain. Sequencing used immunoSEQ multiplex PCR; TCRdb keeps in-frame clones, though not all of them. The sample contains about 280,000 clones, roughly 89% of which appear only once. This entry comes from a study of blood T cell repertoires in COVID-19. Study context: The United States, Italy and Spain supplied acute and convalescent COVID-19 samples.

This CDR3 spans 14 amino acids. Between the trimmed V and J ends, which lost 4 bases and 2 bases, there was a span of 9 bases. The germline V gene encodes CDR1 KGHDR and CDR2 SFDVKD. Material: peripheral blood. The TCR comes from a man aged 35 to 55 with acute or convalescent COVID-19. The V call is TRBV24-1, the J call TRBJ2-3; D is undetermined. CDR3 coding DNA: TGTGCCACCAGTGACTGGGCCTCCACAGATACGCAGTATTTT. Protein: CATSDWASTDTQYF.